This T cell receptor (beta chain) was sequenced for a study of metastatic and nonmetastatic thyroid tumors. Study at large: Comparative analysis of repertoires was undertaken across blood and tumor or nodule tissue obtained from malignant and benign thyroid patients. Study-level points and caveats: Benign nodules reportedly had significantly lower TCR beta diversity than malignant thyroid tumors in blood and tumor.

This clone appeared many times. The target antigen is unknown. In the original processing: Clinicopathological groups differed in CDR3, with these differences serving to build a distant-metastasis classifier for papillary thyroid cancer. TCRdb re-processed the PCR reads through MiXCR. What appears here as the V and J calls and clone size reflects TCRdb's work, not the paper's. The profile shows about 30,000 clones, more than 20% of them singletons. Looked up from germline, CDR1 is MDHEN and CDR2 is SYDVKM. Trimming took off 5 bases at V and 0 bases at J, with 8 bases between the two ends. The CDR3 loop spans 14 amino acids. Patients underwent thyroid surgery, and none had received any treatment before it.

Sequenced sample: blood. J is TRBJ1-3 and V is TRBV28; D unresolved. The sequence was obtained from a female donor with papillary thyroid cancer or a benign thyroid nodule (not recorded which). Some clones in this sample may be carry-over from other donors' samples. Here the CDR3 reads CASSPPVSGNTIYF. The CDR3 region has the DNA TGTGCCAGCAGTCCCCCTGTCTCTGGAAACACCATATATTTT.